The T cell receptor (beta chain) described here comes from a study of blood T cell repertoires in COVID-19. Across the whole study: PBMCs, B-cell-depleted T cells, or T cells were the source of the cDNA or gDNA that made up the material.

Participant ages covered about 18 to 89 years across 24 US areas. Either two negative PCRs, clearance, or symptom resolution qualified Cohort 3 donors as recovered. Germline CDR1 is MGHRA and CDR2 is YSYEKL. V was cut by 0 bases and J by 7 bases, with 7 bases left in between. There are 12 residues in the CDR3. In the original workflow: Quantification of nucleated cells was approximated via reference gene primer amplification. TCRdb's copy holds only in-frame clones and misses some; the assay was immunoSEQ multiplex PCR. V, J and clone size reflect that table, while D and trimming were determined from the DNA. The repertoire consists of 150,000 to 200,000 clones, with 88% occurring once and the leading ten covering roughly 9%.

The TCR originated in a woman between 18 and 29 years old who had recovered from COVID-19. The chain combines TRBV4-1 with TRBJ2-7; no firm D call. Material for sequencing was PBMCs or T cells enriched from blood (not recorded which). The CDR3 sequence is CASSQDYREQYF. CDR3 DNA: TGCGCCAGCAGCCAAGATTACCGGGAGCAGTACTTC.